The 17 T cell receptor beta chains listed next were all sequenced from one sample in a study of glioma-infiltrating T cells. TCR alpha and beta CDR3 regions were amplified from RNA using iRepertoire nested multiplex PCR. TCRdb used MiXCR to reprocess the multiplex PCR reads, holding one entry per CDR3 protein. This table has more than 20,000 distinct CDR3 sequences, around 23% appearing once. Sequenced sample: glioma tissue, nonneoplastic brain tissue, or PBMCs (not recorded which). Receptors were obtained from a human donor with low-grade glioma or glioblastoma, undergoing nonglioma brain surgery, or in good health (not recorded which).

This clonotype was observed once. One end of the junction does not line up with germline, which may come from a read error. This chain links TRBV20-1 with TRBJ2-7; 7 bases are shared with TRBD1. CDR3 length equals 14 residues. Germline loops: CDR1 DFQATT, CDR2 SNEGSKA (reference sequence). The CDR3 protein is CSAGDTGVSHEQYF. As DNA, the CDR3 is TGCAGTGCTGGAGATACAGGGGTCTCCCACGAGCAGTACTTC.

In this sample, this clonotype turned up a few times. A much larger clone sits a single nucleotide away, making a read error possible. The CDR3 region is CARSSYQDTGNTIYF. In DNA form, the CDR3 reads TGTGCCCGCAGCAGTTACCAGGACACTGGAAACACCATATATTTT. The V gene is TRBV7-2, the J gene TRBJ1-3, with D possibly being TRBD1 (5 bases). CDR3 size: 15 residues. Germline lookup yields CDR1 SGHTA and CDR2 FQGNSA.

Concerning this clonotype itself: This sequence may be a read error, since a much larger clone differs from it by one base. The chain employs TRBV7-8 and TRBJ2-5; no firm D call. TRBJ2-1 explains the end of the DNA better; the J call may be wrong. This CDR3 spans 14 amino acids. Germline CDR1 reads SGHVS; CDR2 reads FQNEAQ. The chain's CDR3 is CASSLVPRGNEQFF. The CDR3 region has the DNA TGTGCCAGCAGCTTAGTTCCTAGAGGAAATGAGCAGTTCTTC.

This clonotype was counted many times. The chain joins TRBV6-1 to TRBJ1-1; 7 bases align to TRBD1. The trim removed 5 bases at V and 3 bases at J, leaving 6 bases unmatched. The CDR3 sequence is 14 residues long. CDR1 is MNHNS and CDR2 is SASEGT in the germline V gene. CDR3 DNA sequence: TGTGCCAGCAGTCGGGACAGAAAATACACTGAAGCTTTCTTT. This sequence encodes CASSRDRKYTEAFF.

This sequence joins TRBV4-1 and TRBJ1-1; possible D gene TRBD1, 5 bases. The CDR3 loop spans 14 amino acids. The germline V gene encodes CDR1 MGHRA and CDR2 YSYEKL. The V end was cut by 0 bases, the J end by 3 bases, with 8 bases between. CDR3 DNA: TGCGCCAGCAGCCAAGATCAGGGCCACACTGAAGCTTTCTTT. It specifies CASSQDQGHTEAFF.

This clonotype has a handful of counts. The V gene is TRBV24-1, the J gene TRBJ2-3; 10 nucleotides align to TRBD2. The CDR3 consists of 16 residues. Trimming took 9 bases from V and 4 from J; bases not matched to a gene: 12. Per the germline V gene, CDR1 is KGHDR and CDR2 is SFDVKD. This CDR3 is CATRSGLAGESDTQYF. CDR3 sequence (DNA): TGTGCCACCCGTTCGGGGCTAGCGGGGGAATCAGATACGCAGTATTTT.

This clonotype was observed many times. V and J are TRBV7-8 and TRBJ2-1; 9 nucleotides align to TRBD2. Germline V lookup: CDR1 SGHVS, CDR2 FQNEAQ. The length of the CDR3 is 15 residues. With V trimmed by 5 bases and J by 4 bases, 6 bases remained unmatched. For the CDR3, the DNA is TGTGCCAGCAGCGCCCTAAGCGGGGGGTACAATGAGCAGTTCTTC. Protein: CASSALSGGYNEQFF.

A remark on this clonotype: A read error may produce the germline difference seen at one junction end. The chain uses TRBV14 and TRBJ2-3; D is perhaps TRBD2 (5 bases). The CDR3 has 14 amino acids. CDR1 is SGHDN and CDR2 is FVKESK in the germline V gene. The CDR3 loop is CASSILPGMDRQYF. The DNA for the CDR3 is TGTGCCAGCAGCATACTCCCGGGGATGGATAGGCAGTATTTT.

As regards this clonotype: Possible read error: a much larger clone is one base away. In DNA form, the CDR3 reads TGTGCCAGCAGTTTATCACTCCCTCTAGCGGCATACTCCTACGAGCAGTACTTC. Translation gives CASSLSLPLAAYSYEQYF. V and J are TRBV28 and TRBJ2-7; TRBD2 matches 7 bases. CDR3 length equals 18 residues. Germline V lookup: CDR1 MDHEN, CDR2 SYDVKM. V lost 1 base, J lost 0 bases, and 12 bases stayed unmatched.

Worth noting for this clonotype: This may come from a read error, since a much larger clone is one base off. This chain links TRBV6-5 with TRBJ2-7, with D perhaps TRBD1 or TRBD2 (5 bases each). The V and J ends lost 3 bases and 5 bases respectively, with 17 bases between them. The CDR3 extends over 15 amino acids. Germline CDR1 is MNHEY and CDR2 is SVGAGI. CDR3 sequence reads: CASSYYSGPLNEQYF. In DNA, the CDR3 is TGTGCCAGCAGTTATTACTCGGGACCGTTGAACGAGCAGTACTTC.

The rearrangement joins TRBV2 to TRBJ2-7, with TRBD1 as a possible D gene (6 bases). The CDR3 loop spans 13 amino acids. V was trimmed by 4 bases and J by 4 bases, leaving 11 bases between them. The germline CDR1 and CDR2 sequences are SNHLY and FYNNEI. CDR3 nucleotides: TGTGCCAGCAGTGGAGGAACAGGGTACGAGCAGTACTTC. Its protein product is CASSGGTGYEQYF. The full variable domain, rest sourced from reference TRBV2 and TRBJ2-7, is EPEVTQTPSHQVTQMGQEVILRCVPISNHLYFYWYRQILGQKVEFLVSFYNNEISEKSEIFDDQFSVERPDGSNFTLKIRSTKLEDSAMYFCASSGGTGYEQYFGPGTRLTVT.

This clonotype showed up many times. The V call is TRBV20-1, the J call TRBJ2-3; 14 nucleotides line up with TRBD2. CDR1 and CDR2 from the germline V gene are DFQATT and SNEGSKA (reference sequence). The CDR3 is made up of 18 amino acids. V shed 5 bases, J shed 2 bases, and the junction held 12 bases outside the gene matches. The CDR3 sequence is CSAPKPGLAGDLTDTQYF. CDR3 nucleotide sequence: TGCAGTGCTCCTAAGCCGGGACTAGCGGGGGACCTCACAGATACGCAGTATTTT.

This clonotype was seen at least ten times. The chain links TRBV6-1 to TRBJ2-6; TRBD1 is a possible D gene (6 bases). CDR3 size: 20 residues. Germline V gene lookup returns CDR1 MNHNS and CDR2 SASEGT. V was trimmed by 5 bases and J by 0 bases, leaving 23 bases between them. CDR3 nucleotides: TGTGCCAGCAGTTCGTACCTGGGACACCCTGCAGTCTCTGGGGCCAACGTCCTGACTTTC. Its protein product is CASSSYLGHPAVSGANVLTF.

This clonotype was seen at least ten times. The chain employs TRBV4-1 and TRBJ1-1; 7 nucleotides agree with TRBD1. Germline-derived CDR1 and CDR2 are MGHRA and YSYEKL. The CDR3 contains 15 residues. V shed 1 base, J shed 1 base, and the junction held 3 bases outside the gene matches. CDR3 loop: CASSQARTGNTEAFF. The CDR3 bases are TGCGCCAGCAGCCAAGCTCGGACAGGGAACACTGAAGCTTTCTTT.

The rearrangement links TRBV11-2 to TRBJ2-3; 7 nucleotides line up with TRBD2. CDR1 and CDR2 from the germline V gene are SGHAT and FQNNGV. The CDR3 extends over 16 amino acids. V gave up 5 bases and J gave up 5 bases; unmatched junction bases: 13. As DNA, the CDR3 is TGTGCCAGCAGCCAGGCGGGGACTACGGTTGTAGATACGCAGTATTTT. Encoded protein: CASSQAGTTVVDTQYF.

By share, this clonotype ranks as medium-sized (0.01 to 0.1%). The V call is TRBV28, the J call TRBJ1-2, with TRBD1 as a possible D gene (5 bases). The germline CDR1 and CDR2 sequences are MDHEN and SYDVKM. The CDR3 loop spans 11 amino acids. The ends were cut back, 5 bases at V and 6 bases at J, with 7 bases in the middle. CDR3 sequence reads: CASSLGDGYTF. The DNA for the CDR3 is TGTGCCAGCAGTCTAGGGGATGGCTACACCTTC.

Relative to its sample, this clonotype is medium-sized. V is TRBV7-9 and J is TRBJ1-6, with TRBD1 as a possible D gene (5 bases). The germline V gene has CDR1 SEHNR and CDR2 FQNEAQ (reference sequence). V was shortened by 3 bases and J by 7 bases, with 13 bases between the two germline ends. The CDR3 runs 15 residues. In DNA, the CDR3 is TGTGCCAGCAGCTTGGGACCGTCTTACAATTCACCCCTCCACTTT. Protein: CASSLGPSYNSPLHF.